The clone carrying this TCR beta chain was found a few times. Its matching antigen is unknown. This entry is derived from a study of response to subunit inactivated influenza vaccine. Germline V lookup: CDR1 LNHDA, CDR2 SQIVND (reference sequence). Trimming stripped 3 bases from V and 5 bases from J, with 14 bases between. This CDR3 is built from 15 residues. TCRdb analysed the RT-PCR reads with MiXCR anew, one entry per CDR3 protein. The profile shows roughly 650,000 distinct CDR3 sequences, around a sixth of them singletons. Study findings and constraints: That few new T cells are recruited by each seasonal influenza vaccination was the authors' suggestion.

This sample comprised PBMCs from blood, obtained 12 days after vaccination. The rearrangement uses TRBV19 and TRBJ1-5, with D possibly TRBD1 on 5 matching bases. The sequence came from a man between 50 and 59 years old who received an inactivated influenza vaccine. CDR3 nucleotide sequence: TGTGCCAGTAGTATTATCGGGGGGGTTCATCAGCCCCAGCATTTT. This gives the protein CASSIIGGVHQPQHF.